The 14 T cell receptor beta chains listed next were all sequenced from one sample in a study of T-cell reconstitution after alpha-beta-depleted transplantation in children. Unique molecular identifiers were incorporated during preparation of the TCRbeta library. TCRdb re-derived calls from the PCR reads in MiXCR, one entry per CDR3 protein. The sample consists of approximately 490,000 distinct CDR3 sequences, 12% of them appearing once. The sequencing used PBMCs from the stem cell graft donor, collected from the stem cell graft. These TCRs come from a human donor who donated a stem cell graft to a child with combined immunodeficiency.

Only a few counts were recorded for this clonotype. The V gene is TRBV11-1, the J gene TRBJ2-7, with 15 bases aligning to TRBD2. Germline V gene data show CDR1 as SGHAT and CDR2 as FQDESV (reference sequence). The CDR3 has 18 residues. The V segment lost 5 bases and the J segment 4 bases; nucleotides outside the gene matches: 12. CDR3 nucleotide sequence: TGTGCCAGCAGCCCCCCGGGACAGGGGACTAGCGGGAGGTACGAGCAGTACTTC. Translating it yields CASSPPGQGTSGRYEQYF. The full variable domain, in which reference TRBV11-1 and TRBJ2-7 provide the parts outside the CDR3, is EAEVAQSPRYKITEKSQAVAFWCDPISGHATLYWYRQILGQGPELLVQFQDESVVDDSQLPKDRFSAERLKGVDSTLKIQPAELGDSAMYLCASSPPGQGTSGRYEQYFGPGTRLTVT.

This clonotype came up many times. The chain carries TRBV11-2 and TRBJ2-3; TRBD2 agrees at 7 bases. This CDR3 contains 14 residues. The germline gives CDR1 SGHAT, CDR2 FQNNGV. V trimming: 5 bases; J trimming: 3 bases; junction bases outside the gene matches: 5. The CDR3 region has the DNA TGTGCCAGCAGCCCCTACGGGAGGACAGATACGCAGTATTTT. It specifies CASSPYGRTDTQYF.

The CDR3 spells CASSLSGFGGAYEQYF. DNA of the CDR3: TGTGCCAGCAGTTTATCGGGGTTCGGGGGAGCCTACGAGCAGTACTTC. V is TRBV27 and J is TRBJ2-7; D may be TRBD2 (6 bases). The CDR3 length is 16 residues. Trimming stripped 0 bases from V and 2 bases from J, with 14 bases between. The germline gives CDR1 MNHEY, CDR2 SMNVEV (reference sequence).

This chain links TRBV4-3 with TRBJ2-7; D is possibly TRBD2 (5 bases). This CDR3 spans 15 amino acids. CDR1 and CDR2 (germline): LGHNA, YSLEER. The V and J ends lost 1 base and 2 bases respectively, with 12 bases between them. CDR3 coding DNA: TGCGCCAGCAGCCAAGGAAGGGAGAGTACCTACGAGCAGTACTTC. It specifies CASSQGRESTYEQYF.

This clonotype occurred many times. The rearrangement uses TRBV20-1 and TRBJ2-1; a possible D gene is TRBD2 (6 bases). Germline assignment: CDR1 DFQATT and CDR2 SNEGSKA (reference sequence). This CDR3 has 18 residues. V was trimmed by 5 bases and J by 3 bases, leaving 26 bases between them. The CDR3 spells CSALKIPQIADIYNEQFF. CDR3 coding DNA: TGCAGTGCTCTCAAGATCCCCCAAATAGCGGATATCTACAATGAGCAGTTCTTC.

This clonotype was detected many times. The chain employs TRBV7-9 and TRBJ2-1; D is unclear. The length of the CDR3 is 16 residues. The V and J ends lost 3 bases and 3 bases respectively, with 15 bases between them. Per the germline V gene, CDR1 is SEHNR and CDR2 is FQNEAQ (reference sequence). The CDR3 loop reads CASSFTAERFYNEQFF. The CDR3 nucleotides are TGTGCCAGCAGCTTCACCGCGGAGAGATTCTACAATGAGCAGTTCTTC. The full variable domain, its missing parts supplied by reference TRBV7-9 and TRBJ2-1, is DTGVSQNPRHKITKRGQNVTFRCDPISEHNRLYWYRQTLGQGPEFLTYFQNEAQLEKSRLLSDRFSAERPKGSFSTLEIQRTEQGDSAMYLCASSFTAERFYNEQFFGPGTRLTVL.

This clonotype was observed a handful of times. V gene TRBV27 combines with J gene TRBJ2-3; D is uncertain. The germline gives CDR1 MNHEY, CDR2 SMNVEV (reference sequence). The CDR3 has 15 residues. Trimming removed 5 bases at V and 0 bases at J, with 12 bases between. The CDR3 region is CASSQLRKSTDTQYF. CDR3 nucleotides: TGTGCCAGCAGTCAATTACGGAAAAGCACAGATACGCAGTATTTT.

Many counts were recorded for this clonotype. In DNA form, the CDR3 reads TGTGCCAGCAGTGAATTGGGGACTAGCGGGAGTTCGGAGACCCAGTACTTC. Translating it yields CASSELGTSGSSETQYF. The chain joins TRBV25-1 to TRBJ2-5, with TRBD2 identical over 14 bases. The CDR3 has 17 amino acids. Germline V gene data show CDR1 as MGHDK and CDR2 as SYGVNS. V lost 1 base, J lost 5 bases, and 6 bases stayed unmatched.

The gene calls are TRBV6-2 or TRBV6-3 and TRBJ2-7, with D possibly being TRBD2 (5 bases). The V gene lost 6 bases and the J gene lost 7 bases, with 22 bases spanning the gap. The CDR3 totals 15 residues. Germline V gives CDR1 MNHEY, CDR2 SVGEGT. DNA for the CDR3: TGTGCCAGCAGCCTTTATGGGTCTCCGAGGGAGGAGCAGTACTTC. The encoded protein is CASSLYGSPREEQYF.

The J gene is TRBJ2-7, the V gene TRBV7-2; D is possibly TRBD2 (7 bases). CDR1 SGHTA and CDR2 FQGNSA come from the germline V gene. The V gene lost 5 bases and the J gene lost 4 bases, with 15 bases spanning the gap. The CDR3 contains 14 residues. The chain's CDR3 is CASSGGGGAYEQYF. The CDR3 DNA reads TGTGCCAGCAGCGGTGGTGGGGGGGCATACGAGCAGTACTTC.

This clonotype was seen ten or more times. The V and J genes are TRBV25-1 and TRBJ1-5; D is undetermined. This CDR3 spans 15 amino acids. Looked up from germline, CDR1 is MGHDK and CDR2 is SYGVNS. Trimming stripped 6 bases from V and 6 bases from J, with 18 bases between. CDR3 residues: CASSGPIGGFQPQHF. The CDR3 DNA is TGTGCCAGCAGCGGGCCCATAGGTGGTTTTCAGCCCCAGCATTTT.

This clonotype was counted a few times. This sequence joins TRBV27 and TRBJ1-1, with 7 positions matching TRBD1. The CDR3 runs to 13 residues. V dropped 3 bases and J dropped 7; count of bases not matched to a gene: 5. In germline, CDR1 is MNHEY, CDR2 SMNVEV (reference sequence). The CDR3 nucleotides are TGTGCCAGCAGTTTTAATCACAGGGGTGAAGCTTTCTTT. It encodes CASSFNHRGEAFF.

This clonotype appeared many times. The J gene is TRBJ2-5, the V gene TRBV20-1, with 10 bases lining up with TRBD2. This CDR3 comprises 14 residues. With 6 bases clipped from V and 2 bases from J, the junction kept 6 bases outside the gene matches. Looked up from germline, CDR1 is DFQATT and CDR2 is SNEGSKA (reference sequence). The CDR3 region is CSAHWTSGQETQYF. In nucleotides, the CDR3 is TGCAGTGCCCACTGGACTAGCGGTCAAGAGACCCAGTACTTC.

This clonotype was found many times. The chain recombines TRBV7-2 with TRBJ2-2; 11 bases agree with TRBD2. The CDR3 consists of 16 residues. Germline V gene lookup returns CDR1 SGHTA and CDR2 FQGNSA. V was clipped by 5 bases and J by 9 bases; unmatched bases: 11. CDR3 amino acids: CASSPGLAESAWELFF. The CDR3 coding sequence is TGTGCCAGCAGCCCGGGACTAGCGGAATCCGCCTGGGAGCTGTTTTTT.